Presented here are 4 T cell receptor beta chains from one specimen sequenced in a study of T cells in Graves' hyperthyroidism and ophthalmopathy (dated by TCRdb to the late 2010s). Library generation was performed with multiplex PCR. TCRdb shows the sequencer as Illumina HiSeq 2000. Amplification of TCR beta CDR3 regions was carried out from RNA transcripts. A first-round RT-PCR of the TCR CDR3 used the HTBI primer set with the Qiagen OneStep RT-PCR kit. Through fastp at Q25 and MiXCR, TCRdb rebuilt clones from the public reads, retaining in-frame beta chains. All rows with the same CDR3 protein become a single entry with the most common DNA and genes. The sample includes a few hundred thousand distinct CDR3 sequences, with 15% to 17% observed a single time. The ten largest clones add up to roughly 26% of the sample. Material for sequencing was blood. The receptors were gathered from a woman between 18 and 29 years old with Graves' hyperthyroidism that later progressed to Graves' ophthalmopathy.

This clonotype has more than one count but fewer than ten. V and J are TRBV29-1 and TRBJ1-1; D remains unclear. The germline V gene has CDR1 SQVTM and CDR2 ANQGSEA. The CDR3 has 17 residues. V was cut by 0 bases and J by 4 bases, with 21 bases left in between. Written as DNA, the CDR3 is TGCAGCGTTGAAGATGTAGAGGTACAACCACCGGGCACTGAAGCTTTCTTT. As protein: CSVEDVEVQPPGTEAFF.

This clonotype appeared a few times. The chain joins TRBV20-1 to TRBJ1-6; D perhaps matches TRBD1 (5 bases). Germline lookup yields CDR1 DFQATT and CDR2 SNEGSKA (reference sequence). This CDR3 is built from 14 residues. Trimming left V 8 bases short and J 0 bases short, with 11 bases between. CDR3 region: CSPPGGSYNSPLHF. The CDR3 nucleotides read TGCAGTCCTCCCGGGGGCTCCTATAATTCACCCCTCCACTTT.

The table lists this clonotype with many counts. V usage is TRBV28 and J usage is TRBJ2-3; D is uncertain. Trimming took 3 bases from V and 2 from J, leaving 6 bases between them. The CDR3 sequence is 13 residues long. Looked up from germline, CDR1 is MDHEN and CDR2 is SYDVKM. The CDR3 DNA reads as TGTGCCAGCAGTTTTCCCTCCACAGATACGCAGTATTTT. As protein: CASSFPSTDTQYF.

V gene TRBV6-2 or TRBV6-3 combines with J gene TRBJ2-7; D is unresolved. This CDR3 is built from 16 residues. The germline V gene encodes CDR1 MNHEY and CDR2 SVGEGT. V lost 7 bases and J 2 bases, leaving 21 bases between the germline ends. The CDR3 bases are TGTGCCAGCAACTCCCCCCAGCTGGAACAAGCCTACGAGCAGTACTTC. This gives the protein CASNSPQLEQAYEQYF.